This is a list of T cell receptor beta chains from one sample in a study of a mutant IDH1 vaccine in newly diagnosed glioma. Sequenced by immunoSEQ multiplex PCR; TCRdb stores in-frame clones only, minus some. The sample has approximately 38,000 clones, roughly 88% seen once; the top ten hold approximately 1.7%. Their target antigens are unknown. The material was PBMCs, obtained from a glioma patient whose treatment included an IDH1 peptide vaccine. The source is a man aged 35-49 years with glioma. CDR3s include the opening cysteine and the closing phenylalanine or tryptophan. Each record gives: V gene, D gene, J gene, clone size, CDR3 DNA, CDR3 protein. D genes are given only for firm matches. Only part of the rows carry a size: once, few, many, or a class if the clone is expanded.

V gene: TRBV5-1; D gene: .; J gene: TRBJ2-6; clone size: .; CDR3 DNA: TGCGCCAGCAGTTCTGGGGGCTTCAGCTCTGGGGCCAACGTCCTGACTTTC; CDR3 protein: CASSSGGFSSGANVLTF
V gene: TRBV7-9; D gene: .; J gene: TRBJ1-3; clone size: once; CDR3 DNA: TGTGCCAGCAGCTTAGTATCCGGGACGACTGGAAACACCATATATTTT; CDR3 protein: CASSLVSGTTGNTIYF
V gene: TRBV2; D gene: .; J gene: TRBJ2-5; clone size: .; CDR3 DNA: TGTGCCAGCAAAATAACAGGTGTTTCCCAAGAGACCCAGTACTTC; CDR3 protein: CASKITGVSQETQYF
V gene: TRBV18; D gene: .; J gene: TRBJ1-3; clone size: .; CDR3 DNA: TGTGCCAGCTCTCCCGGGACGCAAGCCTCTGGAAACACCATATATTTT; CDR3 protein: CASSPGTQASGNTIYF
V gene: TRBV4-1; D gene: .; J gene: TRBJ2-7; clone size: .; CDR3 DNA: TGCGCCAGCAGCCCACGGCGGGGCGGAGGCTACGAGCAGTACTTC; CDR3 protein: CASSPRRGGGYEQYF
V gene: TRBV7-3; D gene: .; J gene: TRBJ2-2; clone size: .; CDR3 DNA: TGTGCCAGCAGCTTTAATGTACCGCCAGGGGAGCTGTTTTTT; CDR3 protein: CASSFNVPPGELFF
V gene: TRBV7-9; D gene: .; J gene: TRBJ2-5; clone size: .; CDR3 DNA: TGTGCCAGCAGCTTATCGGAGACCCAGTACTTC; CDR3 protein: CASSLSETQYF
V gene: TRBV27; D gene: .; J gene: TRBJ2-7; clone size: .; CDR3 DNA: TGTGCCAGCAGTTTTGGTGGGGGTTCCTACGAGCAGTACTTC; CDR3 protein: CASSFGGGSYEQYF
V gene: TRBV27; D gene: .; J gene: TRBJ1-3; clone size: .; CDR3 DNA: TGTGCCAGCTCTCGGGGGAGCTCTGGAAACACCATATATTTT; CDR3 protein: CASSRGSSGNTIYF
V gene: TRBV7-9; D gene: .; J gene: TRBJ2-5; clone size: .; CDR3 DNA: TGTGCCAGCAGCTTAGGGTCCCCGGGGGAGACCCAGTACTTC; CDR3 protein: CASSLGSPGETQYF
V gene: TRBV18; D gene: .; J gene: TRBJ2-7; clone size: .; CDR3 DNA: TGTGCCAGCTCAAGAATGGGGAACTACGAGCAGTACTTC; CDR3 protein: CASSRMGNYEQYF
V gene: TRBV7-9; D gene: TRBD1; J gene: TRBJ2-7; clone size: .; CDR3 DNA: TGTGCCAGCAGCTTAGGACAGGGGAGATACGAGCAGTACTTC; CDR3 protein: CASSLGQGRYEQYF
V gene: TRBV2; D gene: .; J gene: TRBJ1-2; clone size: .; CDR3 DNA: TGTGCCAGCAGTGATCCAGGGGTCTATGGCTACACCTTC; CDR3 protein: CASSDPGVYGYTF
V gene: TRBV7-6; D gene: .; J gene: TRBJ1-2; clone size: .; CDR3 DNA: TGTGCCAGCAGCTTAGTCGACGACCAGGACTATGGCTACACCTTC; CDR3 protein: CASSLVDDQDYGYTF
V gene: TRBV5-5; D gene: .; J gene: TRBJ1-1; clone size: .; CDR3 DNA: TGTGCCAGCAGCTTACAGGGCTGGAGCACTGAAGCTTTCTTT; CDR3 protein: CASSLQGWSTEAFF
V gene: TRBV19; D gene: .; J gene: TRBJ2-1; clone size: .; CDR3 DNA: TGTGCCAGTAAGGCCTACTCCTACAATGAGCAGTTCTTC; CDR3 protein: CASKAYSYNEQFF
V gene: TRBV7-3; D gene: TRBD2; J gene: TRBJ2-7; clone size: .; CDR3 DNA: TGTGCCAGCAGCTTACAAGCGGGAGACTTCGACGAGCAGTACTTC; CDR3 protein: CASSLQAGDFDEQYF
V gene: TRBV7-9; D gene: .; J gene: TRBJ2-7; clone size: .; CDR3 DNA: TGTGCCAGCAGCTTAGGGGGGGTGGCCCGTCTTTACGAGCAGTACTTC; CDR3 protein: CASSLGGVARLYEQYF
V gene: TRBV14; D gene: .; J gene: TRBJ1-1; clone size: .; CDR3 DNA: TGTGCCAGCAGCCAACGAGGGAGGGGGAACACTGAAGCTTTCTTT; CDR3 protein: CASSQRGRGNTEAFF
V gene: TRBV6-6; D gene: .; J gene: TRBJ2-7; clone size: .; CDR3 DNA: TGTGCCTGCTACGGGTCCTACGAGCAGTACTTC; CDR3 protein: CACYGSYEQYF
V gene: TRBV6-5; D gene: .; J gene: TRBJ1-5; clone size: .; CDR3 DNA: TGTGCCAGCAGTTACGGGGGTCCCGATAGCAATCAGCCCCAGCATTTT; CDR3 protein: CASSYGGPDSNQPQHF
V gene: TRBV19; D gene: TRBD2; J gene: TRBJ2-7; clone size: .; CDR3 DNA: TGTGCCAGTAGTATCAGCGGGACGGGGAGGTACGAGCAGTACTTC; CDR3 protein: CASSISGTGRYEQYF
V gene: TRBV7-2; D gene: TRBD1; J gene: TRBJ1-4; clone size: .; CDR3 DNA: TGTGCCAGCAGCCCGAGGAAGGGGGCCAACCACGCAACTAATGAAAAACTGTTTTTT; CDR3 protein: CASSPRKGANHATNEKLFF
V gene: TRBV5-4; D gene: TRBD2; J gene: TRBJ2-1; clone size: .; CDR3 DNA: TGTGCCAGCAGCTTGGACGGACTAGCGGCGGAGGATGAGCAGTTCTTC; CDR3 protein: CASSLDGLAAEDEQFF
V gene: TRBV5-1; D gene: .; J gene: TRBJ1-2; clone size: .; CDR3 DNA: TGCGCCAGCAGCGGGGGGAGACTCACGAATGGCTACACCTTC; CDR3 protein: CASSGGRLTNGYTF
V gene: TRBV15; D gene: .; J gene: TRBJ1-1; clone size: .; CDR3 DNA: TGTGCCACCAGCAGGGCAGAGGGCAGGGCCACTGAAGCTTTCTTT; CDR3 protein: CATSRAEGRATEAFF
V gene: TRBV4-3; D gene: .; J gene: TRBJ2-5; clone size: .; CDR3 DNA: TGCGCCAGCAGCCAAGAGACAAAAGAGACCCAGTACTTC; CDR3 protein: CASSQETKETQYF
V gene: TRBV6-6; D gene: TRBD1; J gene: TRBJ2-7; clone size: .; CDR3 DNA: TGTGCCAGCAGTTCACAAGGGGGCGCGGAAGAGCAGTACTTC; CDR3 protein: CASSSQGGAEEQYF
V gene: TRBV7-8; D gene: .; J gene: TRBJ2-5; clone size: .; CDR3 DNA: TGTGCCAGCAGCCCGGGACGGATAAGAGAGACCCAGTACTTC; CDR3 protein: CASSPGRIRETQYF
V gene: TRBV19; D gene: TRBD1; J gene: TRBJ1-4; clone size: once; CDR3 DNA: TGTGCCAGTAGTACCACAGGGGGCTTCGGTAATGAAAAACTGTTTTTT; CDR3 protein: CASSTTGGFGNEKLFF
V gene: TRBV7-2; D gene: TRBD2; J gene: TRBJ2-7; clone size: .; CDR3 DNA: TGTGCCAGCAGCTTAGCAACGGGACTAGCCTACGAGCAGTACTTC; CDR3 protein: CASSLATGLAYEQYF
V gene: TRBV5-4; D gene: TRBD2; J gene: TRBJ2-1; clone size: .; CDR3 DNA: TGTGCCAGCTCTACGGGAGGTGGTGGCAATGAGCAGTTCTTC; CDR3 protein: CASSTGGGGNEQFF
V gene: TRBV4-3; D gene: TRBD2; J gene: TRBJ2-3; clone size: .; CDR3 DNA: TGCGCCAGCAGCCCGGGACTAGCGGCAGATACGCAGTATTTT; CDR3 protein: CASSPGLAADTQYF
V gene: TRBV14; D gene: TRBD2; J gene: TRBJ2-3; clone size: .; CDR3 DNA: TGTGCCAGCAGCCAAGTTCCTTCGAGTTTTGCGGGAGGAGGAGATACGCAGTATTTT; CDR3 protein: CASSQVPSSFAGGGDTQYF
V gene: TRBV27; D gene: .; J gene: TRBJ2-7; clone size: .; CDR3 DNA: TGTGCCAGCGCCCGCGGTCCAAACTACGAGCAGTACTTC; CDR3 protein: CASARGPNYEQYF
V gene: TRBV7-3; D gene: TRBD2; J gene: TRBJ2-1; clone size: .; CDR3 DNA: TGTGCCAGCAGCTCGACTAGCCACTTAAGCGAGCAGTTCTTC; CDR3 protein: CASSSTSHLSEQFF
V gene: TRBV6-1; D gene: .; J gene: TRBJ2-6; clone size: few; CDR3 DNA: TGTGCCAGCAGTGGAGCGGGACAGTTAAACTCTGGGGCCAACGTCCTGACTTTC; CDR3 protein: CASSGAGQLNSGANVLTF
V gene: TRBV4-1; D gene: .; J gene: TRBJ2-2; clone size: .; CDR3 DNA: TGCGCCAGCAGCCGCCCCGGTGGGGCGACCGGGGAGCTGTTTTTT; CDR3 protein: CASSRPGGATGELFF
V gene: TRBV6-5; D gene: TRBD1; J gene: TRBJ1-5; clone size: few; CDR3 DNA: TGTGCCAGCAGCAGACAGGGAAATCAGCCCCAGCATTTT; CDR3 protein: CASSRQGNQPQHF
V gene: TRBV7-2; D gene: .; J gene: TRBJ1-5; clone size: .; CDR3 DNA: TGTGCCAGCAGCCGGAGTTATAGCAATCAGCCCCAGCATTTT; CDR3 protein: CASSRSYSNQPQHF
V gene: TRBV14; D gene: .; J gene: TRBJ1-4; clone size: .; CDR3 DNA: TGTGCCAGCAGCCAAGTGGGCCAAGGAGAAAAACTGTTTTTT; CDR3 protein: CASSQVGQGEKLFF
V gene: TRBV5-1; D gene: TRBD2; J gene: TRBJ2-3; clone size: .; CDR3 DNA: TGCGCCAGCAGCCCGACTAGCGGGATCACAGATACGCAGTATTTT; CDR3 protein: CASSPTSGITDTQYF
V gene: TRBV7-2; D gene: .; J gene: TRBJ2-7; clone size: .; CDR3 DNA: TGTGCCAGCAGCTTGACCCCCCTGAGCGAGCAGTACTTC; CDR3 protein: CASSLTPLSEQYF
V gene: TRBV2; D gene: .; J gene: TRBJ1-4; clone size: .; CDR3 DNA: TGTGCCAGCAGTAGCCTACCGGGGGAAAAACTGTTTTTT; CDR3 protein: CASSSLPGEKLFF
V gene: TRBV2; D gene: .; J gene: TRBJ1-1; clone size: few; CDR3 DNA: TGTGCCAGCAGGCAAGCGGGGGGGATCACTGAAGCTTTCTTT; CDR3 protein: CASRQAGGITEAFF
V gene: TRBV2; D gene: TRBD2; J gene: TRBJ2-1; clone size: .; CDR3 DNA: TGTGCCAGCAGTGTACTAGCGGGAGTGGGAAATGAGCAGTTCTTC; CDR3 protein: CASSVLAGVGNEQFF
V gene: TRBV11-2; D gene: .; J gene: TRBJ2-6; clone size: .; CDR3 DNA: TGTGCCAGCAGCCCTACCCTACAGGGAACTTTCTCTGGGGCCAACGTCCTGACTTTC; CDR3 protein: CASSPTLQGTFSGANVLTF
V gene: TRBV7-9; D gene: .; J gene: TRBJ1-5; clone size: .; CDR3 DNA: TGTGCCAGCAGCCCGGCGGGTGATCAGCCCCAGCATTTT; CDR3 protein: CASSPAGDQPQHF
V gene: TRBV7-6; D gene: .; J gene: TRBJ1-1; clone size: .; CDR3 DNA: TGTGCCAGCAGCTCAAATCACCCTAACACTGAAGCTTTCTTT; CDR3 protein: CASSSNHPNTEAFF
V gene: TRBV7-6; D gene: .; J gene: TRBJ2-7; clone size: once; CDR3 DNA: TGTGCCAGCAGCCCGCCAGCCGGCGGGAACGAGCAGTACTTC; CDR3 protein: CASSPPAGGNEQYF
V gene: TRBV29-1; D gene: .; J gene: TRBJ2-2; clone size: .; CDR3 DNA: TGCAGCGTTCTAGAGCCAAGCGGGGAGCTGTTTTTT; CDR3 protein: CSVLEPSGELFF